Given below is one T cell receptor beta chain in context. Its antigen is not identified. The record originates from a study of shared clonotypes between healthy human individuals. As for the study in general: Three plates each covered CD4 naive and memory; CD8 naive two, CD8 memory one. General study results and limits: Some naive CD4 clonotypes, approximately 4.5%, turned up in common across several donors. Against clonotypes common to all four donors, non-shared ones had lower generation probabilities.

Researchers partitioned CD4+ cells into CD45RA+ naive and CD45RA-negative memory subsets. The CDR3 covers 13 residues. The V gene lost 2 bases and the J gene lost 3 bases, with 5 bases spanning the gap. Germline loops: CDR1 MNHEY, CDR2 SVGAGI. Libraries were prepared by immunoSEQ multiplex PCR; TCRdb keeps only in-frame clonotypes and omits some of them. The table has 2 million to 3 million clones, approximately 94% seen once. The chain has TRBV6-5 and TRBJ1-5, with no clear D. The TCR was taken from a man aged 18-30 years in good health. Some clones in this sample may be carry-over from other donors' samples. The material sequenced was naive CD4+ T cells from PBMCs. As for subset: CD45RA+ positively selected. The CDR3: CASSYRFNQPQHF. The CDR3 coding sequence is TGTGCCAGCAGTTACCGCTTCAATCAGCCCCAGCATTTT.